The clone carrying this T cell receptor beta chain appeared a single time. The CDR3 is 15 amino acids. V shed 0 bases and J 3 bases; nucleotides not matched to a gene: 4. CDR1 and CDR2 (germline): SGHRS, YFSETQ. Per the study methods: Reference gene primer amplification gave nucleated cell count estimates. Profiling relied on immunoSEQ multiplex PCR, and the TCRdb table lists in-frame clones only, not all of them. V and J calls and clone size are given by that table; D and trimming were obtained from the DNA. Of over 200,000 clones in the sample, roughly 80% were seen once. This entry is derived from a study of blood T cell repertoires in COVID-19. Study background: COVID-19 samples from acute and convalescent phases originated in the United States, Italy and Spain.

This sequence joins TRBV5-1 and TRBJ2-5; 8 bases agree with TRBD2. The sequence was obtained from a human donor in a cohort sampled during active COVID-19. Sequencing was performed on peripheral blood. DNA of the CDR3: TGCGCCAGCAGCTTGGCTTCGACTAGCGAAGAGACCCAGTACTTC. It yields the protein CASSLASTSEETQYF.